The entry below gives a single T cell receptor (beta chain) sequence along with its context. This beta chain was picked up by a library intended for alpha chains and is off target, so its count carries little meaning. These data come from a study of HIV-infected patients and healthy controls. Study in general: CD4 counts in 14 of 16 patients increased modestly yet significantly but stayed below normal. The CD4:CD8 ratio increased slightly in early therapy, but CD8 counts showed no consistent change.

Reverse transcription used 450 to 500 ng RNA and constant-region primers for alpha and beta. Alpha and beta chain libraries were made separately by chain-specific third strand synthesis with multiplexing indices. Using its own MiXCR run on the 5' RACE reads, TCRdb lists one record per CDR3 protein. The sample lists 500 to 750 distinct CDR3 sequences; 72% were seen once. The CDR3 length is 14 residues. Germline CDR1 reads MNHEY; CDR2 reads SVGAGI. The ends lost 0 bases at V and 4 bases at J; junction bases unmatched: 3. All unsorted peripheral T cells were captured because whole blood was used without fractionation.

The sequence came from an adult with HIV infection. The sequencing used blood, collected before antiretroviral therapy. The chain couples TRBV6-5 to TRBJ2-7; 7 bases map to TRBD2. Written as DNA, the CDR3 is TGTGCCAGCAGTTACTCTCTAGCGGAGTACGAGCAGTACTTC. Translated: CASSYSLAEYEQYF.